Listed here are 12 T cell receptor beta chains from one sample, sequenced in a study of response to subunit inactivated influenza vaccine. TCRdb reprocessed the RT-PCR reads via MiXCR and lists one record per CDR3 protein. The table has just over 300,000 distinct CDR3 sequences, approximately 21% seen once; the top ten hold about 9.3%. The sequences come from PBMCs from blood, collected less than 22 months after vaccination. These receptors originate from a man aged 50-75 years who received an inactivated influenza vaccine.

The table lists this clonotype with many counts. This chain links TRBV4-1 with TRBJ1-1; maybe TRBD1 (6 bases). Germline V gives CDR1 MGHRA, CDR2 YSYEKL. The germline V and J ends were trimmed by 1 base and 7 bases, with 25 bases remaining between them. The CDR3 spans 18 residues. CDR3 residues: CASSQGTRGRLGRSEAFF. The DNA of the CDR3 is TGCGCCAGCAGCCAAGGGACCAGGGGAAGGTTGGGTCGGAGTGAAGCTTTCTTT.

This clonotype was counted ten times or more. The chain uses TRBV19 and TRBJ2-5; TRBD2 matches 7 bases. The CDR3 is 13 residues long. Looked up from germline, CDR1 is LNHDA and CDR2 is SQIVND (reference sequence). The junction had 7 bases not matched to a gene; V was cut back by 6 bases and J by 6 bases. The CDR3 protein is CASSPTSSQTQYF. The CDR3 DNA sequence: TGTGCCAGTAGCCCGACTAGCTCGCAGACCCAGTACTTC.

The CDR3 nucleotides read TGCAGTGCCACAGGGGACAGGGGGGTAGATACGCAGTATTTT. The encoded protein is CSATGDRGVDTQYF. The chain couples TRBV20-1 to TRBJ2-3, with 11 nucleotides matching TRBD1. Germline V gives CDR1 DFQATT, CDR2 SNEGSKA (reference sequence). This CDR3 spans 14 amino acids. With V trimmed by 6 bases and J by 5 bases, 7 bases remained unmatched.

There are a few counts of this clonotype. The chain couples TRBV4-1 to TRBJ1-1; 7 bases align to TRBD1. This CDR3 contains 16 residues. Germline V gene lookup returns CDR1 MGHRA and CDR2 YSYEKL. J lost 4 bases, V lost 3 bases, and 11 bases had no gene match. The CDR3 coding sequence is TGCGCCAGCAGCCACTACAGGGGCCCTATGCGCACTGAAGCTTTCTTT. It encodes CASSHYRGPMRTEAFF.

V usage is TRBV6-5 and J usage is TRBJ2-3, with 15 bases identical to TRBD2. Germline V lookup: CDR1 MNHEY, CDR2 SVGAGI. The CDR3 spans 18 residues. Losses at the gene ends were 4 bases for V and 2 bases for J; bases not matched to a gene: 7. CDR3 DNA sequence: TGTGCCAGCAGTTCCACTTGGACTAGCGGGAGGGACACAGATACGCAGTATTTT. Its protein is CASSSTWTSGRDTDTQYF.

The chain employs TRBV2 and TRBJ1-4; TRBD1 is a possible D gene (6 bases). The CDR3 is made up of 15 amino acids. V lost 4 bases, J lost 8 bases, and 17 bases lay in between. CDR1 SNHLY and CDR2 FYNNEI come from the germline V gene. As DNA, the CDR3 is TGTGCCAGCAGTGTGAATGGCCAGGGGCGAGAAAAACTGTTTTTT. The encoded protein is CASSVNGQGREKLFF.

In this sample, this clonotype turned up many times. The chain uses TRBV28 and TRBJ1-2, with D possibly matching TRBD1 (5 bases). CDR1 and CDR2 from the germline V gene are MDHEN and SYDVKM. Trimming left V 6 bases short and J 4 bases short, with 18 bases between. There are 15 residues in the CDR3. The CDR3 coding sequence is TGTGCCAGCAGCCCTTTAGACAGACAAGGCTATGGCTACACCTTC. It is translated as CASSPLDRQGYGYTF.

This clonotype was seen only a few times. The chain combines TRBV5-4 with TRBJ2-2; no firm D call. The V end lost 0 bases, the J end lost 7 bases, and 10 bases lay between the germline ends. CDR3 length: 14 residues. Germline V gene lookup returns CDR1 SGHNT and CDR2 YYREEE (reference sequence). The CDR3 loop reads CASSLENKRGELFF. The CDR3 nucleotides read TGTGCCAGCAGCTTGGAGAATAAACGCGGGGAGCTGTTTTTT.

There are a few counts of this clonotype. The V and J genes are TRBV11-2 and TRBJ1-2; possible D gene TRBD1, 6 bases. The CDR3 is 14 residues long. V lost 3 bases and J 5 bases, leaving 13 bases between the germline ends. CDR1 is SGHAT, CDR2 FQNNGV, per germline. This chain's CDR3 is CASSLFRGGYGYTF. CDR3 nucleotide sequence: TGTGCCAGCAGCTTGTTCCGAGGGGGGTATGGCTACACCTTC. The entire variable domain, with the rest obtained from reference TRBV11-2 and TRBJ1-2, is as follows: EAGVAQSPRYKIIEKRQSVAFWCNPISGHATLYWYQQILGQGPKLLIQFQNNGVVDDSQLPKDRFSAERLKGVDSTLKIQPAKLEDSAVYLCASSLFRGGYGYTFGSGTRLTVV.

Ten or more counts support this clonotype. CDR3 in DNA: TGTGCCATCAGTGGGGGACAGGGGCGCTCTGGGGCCAACGTCCTGACTTTC. Translation: CAISGGQGRSGANVLTF. This chain links TRBV10-3 with TRBJ2-6; 10 nucleotides match TRBD1. CDR1 and CDR2 from the germline V gene are ENHRY and SYGVKD. J was trimmed by 0 bases and V by 4 bases; bases with no gene match: 3. CDR3 length equals 17 residues.

This clonotype turned up a few times. The V and J genes are TRBV20-1 and TRBJ2-1; 9 nucleotides agree with TRBD2. V lost 0 bases, J lost 4 bases, and 4 bases stayed unmatched. CDR3 length: 15 amino acids. Germline V gene sequence: CDR1 DFQATT, CDR2 SNEGSKA (reference sequence). The CDR3 sequence is CSARDSGLAYNEQFF. The DNA for the CDR3 is TGCAGTGCTAGAGATTCGGGACTAGCTTACAATGAGCAGTTCTTC.

The chain uses TRBV7-9 and TRBJ1-4; D remains ambiguous. Germline V CDR1 and CDR2: SEHNR, FQNEAQ (reference sequence). V was clipped by 5 bases and J by 2 bases, with 12 bases between them. The CDR3 contains 15 residues. The CDR3 sequence: CASSVWTDTNEKLFF. CDR3 coding DNA: TGTGCCAGCAGCGTATGGACGGACACTAATGAAAAACTGTTTTTT.